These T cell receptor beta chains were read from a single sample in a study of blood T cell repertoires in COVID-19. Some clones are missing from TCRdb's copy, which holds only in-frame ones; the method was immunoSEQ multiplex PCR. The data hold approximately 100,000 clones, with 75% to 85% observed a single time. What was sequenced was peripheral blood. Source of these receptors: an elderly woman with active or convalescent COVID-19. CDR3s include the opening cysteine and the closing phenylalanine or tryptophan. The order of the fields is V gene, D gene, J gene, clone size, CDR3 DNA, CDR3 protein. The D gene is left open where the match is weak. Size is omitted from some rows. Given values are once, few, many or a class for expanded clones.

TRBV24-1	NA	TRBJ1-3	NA	TGTGCCACCAGTGATCCCGGCCGGAGTATCTCTGGAAACACCATATATTTT	CATSDPGRSISGNTIYF
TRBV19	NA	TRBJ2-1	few	TGTGCCAGTAGTATTGGGACTTGGAATGAGCAGTTCTTC	CASSIGTWNEQFF
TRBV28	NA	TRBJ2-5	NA	TGTGCCAGCAGTTTACGTCGCTCGAGGGAGACCCAGTACTTC	CASSLRRSRETQYF
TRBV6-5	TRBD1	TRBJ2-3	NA	TGTGCCAGCGGGGACAGGGGGCCGGCAGATACGCAGTATTTT	CASGDRGPADTQYF
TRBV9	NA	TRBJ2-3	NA	TGTGCCAGCAGCGTAGATGAGGGAACGGTCCCAGATACGCAGTATTTT	CASSVDEGTVPDTQYF
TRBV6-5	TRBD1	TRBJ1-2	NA	TGTGCCAGCAGTTCGGGACAGGGGGCCCGTGGCTACACCTTC	CASSSGQGARGYTF
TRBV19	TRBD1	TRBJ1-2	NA	TGTGCCAGTAGTACTCGACGACAGGGGATTAACTATGGCTACACCTTC	CASSTRRQGINYGYTF
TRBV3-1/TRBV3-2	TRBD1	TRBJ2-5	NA	TGTGCCAGTCATAACAGGGGTATAGAAGAGACCCAGTACTTC	CASHNRGIEETQYF
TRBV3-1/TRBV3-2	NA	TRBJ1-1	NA	TGTGCCAGCAGCCTTCTCGGGTCAGGGGACACTGAAGCTTTCTTT	CASSLLGSGDTEAFF
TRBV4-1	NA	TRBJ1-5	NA	TGCGCCAGCAGCCAAGGCTTGCGGGCGCAGCCCCAGCATTTT	CASSQGLRAQPQHF
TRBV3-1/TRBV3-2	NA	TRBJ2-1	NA	TGTGCCAGCAGCCAAGTAGCCAGGGGGCGGGGGAGAGGCTCCTACAATGAGCAGTTCTTC	CASSQVARGRGRGSYNEQFF
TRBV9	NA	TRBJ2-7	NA	TGTGCCAGCAGCGTAGGGCTTTACGACGAGCAGTACTTC	CASSVGLYDEQYF
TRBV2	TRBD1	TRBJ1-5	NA	TGTGCCAGCAGCGAATGGGGGGTCTCCGGGACAGTCAATCAGCCCCAGCATTTT	CASSEWGVSGTVNQPQHF
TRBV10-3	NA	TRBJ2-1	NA	TGTGCCATCAGTGATAGCACCCGCGGCGCGTTCTTC	CAISDSTRGAFF
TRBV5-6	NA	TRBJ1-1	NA	TGTGCCAGCAGCTGGGGGCGAGACAGTGAAGCTTTCTTT	CASSWGRDSEAFF
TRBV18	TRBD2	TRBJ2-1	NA	TGTGCCAGCTCATGGGCTAGCGGGAGTACCTACAATGAGCAGTTCTTC	CASSWASGSTYNEQFF
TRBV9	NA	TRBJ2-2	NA	TGTGCCAGCAGCGTAGTGGGCGGGACGAACACCGGGGAGCTGTTTTTT	CASSVVGGTNTGELFF
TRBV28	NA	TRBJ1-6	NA	TGTGCCAGCAGTTTATCGTATGGGAGAAGGTCCTATAATTCACCCCTCCACTTT	CASSLSYGRRSYNSPLHF
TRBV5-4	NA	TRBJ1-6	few	TGTGCCAGCAGCATGGGACATTCTAATTCACCCCTCCACTTT	CASSMGHSNSPLHF
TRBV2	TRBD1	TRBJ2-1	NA	TGTGCCAGCAGTGACGACGGGACAGGGTACAATGAGCAGTTCTTC	CASSDDGTGYNEQFF
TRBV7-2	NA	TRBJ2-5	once	TGTGCCAGCAGCCTCGATAAACTAGCATTGCTACAAGAGACCCAGTACTTC	CASSLDKLALLQETQYF
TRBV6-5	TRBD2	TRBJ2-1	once	TGTGCCAGCAGTTATGGACTAGTGAACAATGAGCAGTTCTTC	CASSYGLVNNEQFF
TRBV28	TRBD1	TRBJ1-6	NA	TGTGCCAGCAGTTTAGTCGTTCCCACCTCGGGACAGGGGAGGTCACCCCTCCACTTT	CASSLVVPTSGQGRSPLHF
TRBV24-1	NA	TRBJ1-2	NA	TGTGCCACCAGTGACATTGACAGGAACTATGGCTACACCTTC	CATSDIDRNYGYTF
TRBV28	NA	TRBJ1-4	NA	TGTGCCAGCAGTTTAAGGGGGACGGAAAAACTGTTTTTT	CASSLRGTEKLFF
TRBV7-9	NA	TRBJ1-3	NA	TGTGCCAGCACCTTTTCATCAGGCTCTGGAAACACCATATATTTT	CASTFSSGSGNTIYF
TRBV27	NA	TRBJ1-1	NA	TGTGCCAGCAGTTTATCCCCCAGGTCGGACACTGAAGCTTTCTTT	CASSLSPRSDTEAFF
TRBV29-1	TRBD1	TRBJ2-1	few	TGCAGCGTTGCAGCCGGGACAGAGTACAATGAGCAGTTCTTC	CSVAAGTEYNEQFF
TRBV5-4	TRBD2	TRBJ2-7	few	TGTGCCAGCAGCTTCTCGACTAGCGGATACGAGCAGTACTTC	CASSFSTSGYEQYF
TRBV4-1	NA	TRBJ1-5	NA	TGCGCCAGCAGCCCCGGAGCGGGGGTGAGGGGGAATCAGCCCCAGCATTTT	CASSPGAGVRGNQPQHF
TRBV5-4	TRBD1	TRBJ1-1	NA	TGTGCCAGCAGCACCCGGGACAGGGGCTTTAACACTGAAGCTTTCTTT	CASSTRDRGFNTEAFF
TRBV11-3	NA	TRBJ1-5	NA	TGTGCCAGCAGCTGCACAGGGTCTTATAGCAATCAGCCCCAGCATTTT	CASSCTGSYSNQPQHF
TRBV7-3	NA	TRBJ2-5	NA	TGTGCCAGCAGCATCAGACCCGGGACTGGGGAGACCCAGTACTTC	CASSIRPGTGETQYF
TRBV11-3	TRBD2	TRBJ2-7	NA	TGTGCCAGCTCAGCGGGAGGATCCTACGAGCAGTACTTC	CASSAGGSYEQYF
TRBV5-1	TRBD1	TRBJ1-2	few	TGCGCCAGCAGCCCCGAAGGCCAGGGGGCGGTTGGCTACACCTTC	CASSPEGQGAVGYTF
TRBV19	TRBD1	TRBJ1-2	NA	TGTGCCAGTAGTATAGACCAGGGGGCCTATGGCTACACCTTC	CASSIDQGAYGYTF
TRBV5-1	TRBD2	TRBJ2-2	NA	TGCGCCAGCAGCCCCGGGAGCGGGATGGTCGGGGAGCTGTTTTTT	CASSPGSGMVGELFF
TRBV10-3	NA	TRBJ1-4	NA	TGTGCCATCAGTGCCTCTTTGTCAGCGGCCGAAAAACTGTTTTTT	CAISASLSAAEKLFF
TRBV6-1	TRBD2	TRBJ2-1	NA	TGTGCCAGCAGTGAAGCATTAGCGGGAGGGACGTACAATGAGCAGTTCTTC	CASSEALAGGTYNEQFF
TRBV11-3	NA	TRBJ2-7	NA	TGTGCCAGCAGCTTAGACCACGGAGCCCACTACGAGCAGTACTTC	CASSLDHGAHYEQYF
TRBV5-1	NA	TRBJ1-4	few	TGCGCCAGCAGCTTCCCAGGGGAGGAAAAACTGTTTTTT	CASSFPGEEKLFF
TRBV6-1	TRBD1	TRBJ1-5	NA	TGTGCCAGCAGAGAAGGGACAGCGATTAATCAGCCCCAGCATTTT	CASREGTAINQPQHF
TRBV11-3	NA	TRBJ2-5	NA	TGTGCCAGCAGCTTAGCTCCGCCGGGACTTCAAGAGACCCAGTACTTC	CASSLAPPGLQETQYF
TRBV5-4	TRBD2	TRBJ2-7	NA	TGTGCCAGCAGCTTGGGGGGGGGATTGGAAGACGAGCAGTACTTC	CASSLGGGLEDEQYF
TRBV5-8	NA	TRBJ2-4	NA	TGTGCCAGCAGCTTGGCTGGGGTAGCGGTTGACATTCAGTACTTC	CASSLAGVAVDIQYF
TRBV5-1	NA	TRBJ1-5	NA	TGCGCCAGCAGCTTGGGACAGTTCAATCAGCCCCAGCATTTT	CASSLGQFNQPQHF